The 30 T cell receptor beta chains below all came from one sample that was sequenced in a study of shared clonotypes between healthy human individuals. Only in-frame clones appear in the TCRdb table, and some are missing; sequencing was by immunoSEQ multiplex PCR. Of about 1 million clones in the sample, about 77% were seen once. Sequenced: memory CD4+ T cells sorted from blood. The subset here: CD45RA-negative fraction. Receptor source: a man in his late teens or twenties in good health.

DNA for the CDR3: TGTGCCAGCAGTTTCGACAGGGCTGGGGCCAACGTCCTGACTTTC. It specifies CASSFDRAGANVLTF. The V gene is TRBV6-1, the J gene TRBJ2-6; 7 bases agree with TRBD1. The CDR3 contains 15 residues. Germline V gives CDR1 MNHNS, CDR2 SASEGT. The ends lost 5 bases at V and 2 bases at J; junction bases unmatched: 3.

The V gene is TRBV10-3, the J gene TRBJ2-7; 7 bases are shared with TRBD1. After removal of 10 bases from V and 2 bases from J, the junction contained 8 bases not matched to a gene. Looked up from germline, CDR1 is ENHRY and CDR2 is SYGVKD. This CDR3 has 13 amino acids. The CDR3 sequence is CATNPGQTYEQYF. In DNA, the CDR3 is TGTGCCACCAACCCGGGACAGACCTACGAGCAGTACTTC.

Worth noting for this clone: One end of the junction fails to match germline, which may point to a read error. V usage is TRBV7-9 and J usage is TRBJ1-6; 7 nucleotides match TRBD1. The CDR3 runs 15 residues. Germline V CDR1 and CDR2: SEHNR, FQNEAQ (reference sequence). The CDR3: CASSLGGGGRSPLHF. CDR3 DNA sequence: TGTGCCAGCAGTTTAGGTGGAGGGGGCCGGTCACCCCTCCACTTT.

This clone was picked up one time. The chain links TRBV16 to TRBJ2-5; D might be TRBD1 (6 bases). The last part of the DNA fits TRBJ2-7 better; the J call may be wrong. The CDR3 consists of 15 residues. Germline assignment: CDR1 KGHSY and CDR2 FQNENV. CDR3 DNA sequence: TGTGCCAGCAGCCAAAGGCCAGGGGATTCCTACGAGCAGTACTTC. As protein: CASSQRPGDSYEQYF.

In this sample, this clone turned up a few times. This rearrangement joins TRBV5-6 to TRBJ1-5, with a possible D match to TRBD1 (6 bases). In germline, CDR1 is SGHDT, CDR2 YYEEEE. Trimming cost V 3 bases and J 7 bases, with 14 bases left between them. The CDR3 has 14 residues. In DNA form, the CDR3 reads TGTGCCAGCAGCTGGGGGCAGGGGAGGCAGCCCCAGCATTTT. It yields the protein CASSWGQGRQPQHF. Drawing the rest from reference TRBV5-6 and TRBJ1-5, the complete variable domain is DAGVTQSPTHLIKTRGQQVTLRCSPKSGHDTVSWYQQALGQGPQFIFQYYEEEERQRGNFPDRFSGHQFPNYSSELNVNALLLGDSALYLCASSWGQGRQPQHFGDGTRLSIL.

The J gene is TRBJ2-7, the V gene TRBV7-9; 14 bases are shared with TRBD2. Germline loops: CDR1 SEHNR, CDR2 FQNEAQ (reference sequence). This CDR3 comprises 13 residues. Trimming at V came to 8 bases and at J to 4 bases, leaving 1 base not matched to a gene. The DNA of the CDR3 is TGTGCCAGCGGACTAGCGGGAGGTTACGAGCAGTACTTC. This encodes CASGLAGGYEQYF.

The genes are TRBV18 and TRBJ2-2; maybe TRBD1 (6 bases). The CDR3 spans 15 residues. V lost 1 base to trimming and J lost 8 bases, with 14 bases between them. Germline-derived CDR1 and CDR2 are KGHSH and LQKENI. The CDR3 loop reads CASSPRIAGEGELFF. Here the CDR3 DNA reads TGTGCCAGCTCACCACGAATCGCAGGGGAGGGGGAGCTGTTTTTT.

This clone was observed a handful of times. The gene calls are TRBV18 and TRBJ2-7; 11 nucleotides line up with TRBD2. The germline V gene has CDR1 KGHSH and CDR2 LQKENI. Trimming cost V 4 bases and J 6 bases; bases outside gene matches: 11. This CDR3 contains 16 residues. The CDR3 spells CASSRINSGGGFEQYF. The CDR3 region has the DNA TGTGCCAGCTCACGGATTAATAGCGGGGGGGGTTTCGAGCAGTACTTC.

This sequence joins TRBV19 and TRBJ2-7; D perhaps matches TRBD1 (6 bases). CDR1 is LNHDA and CDR2 is SQIVND in the germline V gene (reference sequence). The CDR3 is 14 residues long. V was clipped by 7 bases and J by 0 bases, with 13 bases between them. CDR3 sequence: CASKRQVSSYEQYF. CDR3 nucleotide sequence: TGTGCCAGTAAGAGACAGGTTTCCTCCTACGAGCAGTACTTC.

To note about this clone: The sample holds other DNA sequences that translate to the same CDR3. The V gene is TRBV7-3, the J gene TRBJ2-3, with 14 bases lining up with TRBD2. V shed 5 bases and J 4 bases; nucleotides not matched to a gene: 2. Germline values: CDR1 SGHTA, CDR2 FQGTGA. The CDR3 totals 15 residues. This CDR3 is CASSLGLAGADTQYF. CDR3 in DNA: TGTGCCAGCAGCCTGGGACTAGCGGGGGCAGATACGCAGTATTTT.

The chain couples TRBV5-1 to TRBJ1-2; D is uncertain. Germline-derived CDR1 and CDR2 are SGHRS and YFSETQ. CDR3 length: 13 amino acids. The V end lost 0 bases, the J end lost 3 bases, and 6 bases lay between the germline ends. In nucleotides, the CDR3 is TGCGCCAGCAGCTTGGACAGCTACTATGGCTACACCTTC. This translates into CASSLDSYYGYTF. Full variable domain (rest looked up from reference TRBV5-1 and TRBJ1-2): KAGVTQTPRYLIKTRGQQVTLSCSPISGHRSVSWYQQTPGQGLQFLFEYFSETQRNKGNFPGRFSGRQFSNSRSEMNVSTLELGDSALYLCASSLDSYYGYTFGSGTRLTVV.

The V and J genes are TRBV5-6 and TRBJ2-2; a possible D gene is TRBD1 (5 bases). With 4 bases removed from V and 4 bases from J, the gap between germline ends came to 20 bases. The CDR3 covers 17 residues. Germline V gene lookup returns CDR1 SGHDT and CDR2 YYEEEE. CDR3 bases: TGTGCCAGCAGCCGCCCCCCAGGGATAAGGGGCACCGGGGAGCTGTTTTTT. This gives the protein CASSRPPGIRGTGELFF.

This clone appeared once. The chain employs TRBV6-1 and TRBJ1-6, with TRBD1 matching over 8 bases. Germline lookup yields CDR1 MNHNS and CDR2 SASEGT. The CDR3 has 14 amino acids. Losses at the gene ends were 7 bases for V and 8 bases for J; bases not matched to a gene: 7. The CDR3 is CASTGQGGYSPLHF. CDR3 DNA sequence: TGTGCCAGCACTGGACAGGGAGGATATTCACCCCTCCACTTT.

This chain connects TRBV6-1 to TRBJ2-7; D unclear. V lost 3 bases and J 5 bases, leaving 5 bases between the germline ends. The CDR3 extends over 11 amino acids. From germline, CDR1 is MNHNS and CDR2 SASEGT. This chain's CDR3 is CASSDFNEQYF. The DNA of the CDR3 is TGTGCCAGCAGTGATTTTAACGAGCAGTACTTC.

This clone was seen only once. The chain combines TRBV9 with TRBJ1-1; D unclear. Germline-derived CDR1 and CDR2 are SGDLS and YYNGEE. Between the trimmed V and J ends, which lost 4 bases and 11 bases, there was a span of 9 bases. The CDR3 is 10 amino acids. The DNA of the CDR3 is TGTGCCAGCAGCTCCCTCGGGGCTTTCTTT. This encodes CASSSLGAFF. The full variable domain, with the rest looked up from reference TRBV9 and TRBJ1-1, is DSGVTQTPKHLITATGQRVTLRCSPRSGDLSVYWYQQSLDQGLQFLIQYYNGEERAKGNILERFSAQQFPDLHSELNLSSLELGDSALYFCASSSLGAFFGQGTRLTVV.

J is TRBJ1-5 and V is TRBV6-6; 7 positions agree with TRBD1. This CDR3 comprises 15 residues. The V segment lost 6 bases and the J segment 0 bases; nucleotides outside the gene matches: 5. Germline V gives CDR1 MNHNY, CDR2 SVGAGI (reference sequence). The CDR3 spells CASRKTGISNQPQHF. The CDR3 coding sequence is TGTGCCAGCAGGAAGACAGGGATTAGCAATCAGCCCCAGCATTTT.

This chain uses TRBV28 with TRBJ2-1; 9 bases agree with TRBD1. The CDR3 spans 18 residues. V was pared by 5 bases and J by 0 bases, with 11 bases of the junction left unmatched. Germline values: CDR1 MDHEN, CDR2 SYDVKM. The CDR3: CASSPIAGTGLSYNEQFF. The CDR3 DNA follows: TGTGCCAGCAGTCCGATAGCCGGGACAGGGCTCTCCTACAATGAGCAGTTCTTC. The whole variable domain, remainder taken from reference TRBV28 and TRBJ2-1, is DVKVTQSSRYLVKRTGEKVFLECVQDMDHENMFWYRQDPGLGLRLIYFSYDVKMKEKGDIPEGYSVSREKKERFSLILESASTNQTSMYLCASSPIAGTGLSYNEQFFGPGTRLTVL.

The V and J genes are TRBV2 and TRBJ2-3; 7 bases match TRBD2. Germline-derived CDR1 and CDR2 are SNHLY and FYNNEI. The junction had 12 bases not matched to a gene; V was cut back by 11 bases and J by 10 bases. The CDR3 is 12 residues long. The CDR3 here is CACAGPAGAQYF. The CDR3 DNA reads as TGTGCCTGCGCGGGGCCCGCGGGGGCGCAGTATTTT.

CDR3 protein: CASSPNEGRAYEQYF. Written as DNA, the CDR3 is TGTGCCAGCAGCCCGAATGAGGGTCGTGCCTACGAGCAGTACTTC. The chain carries TRBV7-6 and TRBJ2-7; D perhaps matches TRBD2 (5 bases). This CDR3 has 15 amino acids. V was clipped by 5 bases and J by 2 bases, with 16 bases between them. Germline assignment: CDR1 SGHVS and CDR2 FNYEAQ.

J is TRBJ1-3 and V is TRBV7-9, with a possible D match to TRBD1 (5 bases). Trimming took off 5 bases at V and 3 bases at J, with 8 bases between the two ends. The V gene's germline CDR1 is SEHNR and CDR2 FQNEAQ (reference sequence). The CDR3 spans 13 residues. The CDR3 protein is CASSQGGGNTIYF. The CDR3 region has the DNA TGTGCCAGCAGCCAGGGAGGTGGAAACACCATATATTTT.

A few counts support this clone. This chain uses TRBV6-1 with TRBJ2-4, with 7 bases aligning to TRBD2. The CDR3 covers 14 residues. V shed 8 bases, J shed 1 base, and the junction held 5 bases outside the gene matches. Per the germline V gene, CDR1 is MNHNS and CDR2 is SASEGT. The CDR3 loop reads CASGEGFAKNIQYF. CDR3 coding DNA: TGTGCCAGCGGGGAGGGATTCGCCAAAAACATTCAGTACTTC.

The chain carries TRBV30 and TRBJ2-3; possible D gene TRBD1, 6 bases. CDR1 and CDR2 from the germline V gene are GTSNPN and SVGIG (reference sequence). The CDR3 consists of 17 residues. Trimming removed 1 base at V and 4 bases at J, with 21 bases between. CDR3 nucleotide sequence: TGTGCCTGGAGTGAGGGTTCTAGGACAGAGAAACCAGATACGCAGTATTTT. Its translation: CAWSEGSRTEKPDTQYF.

Remarks on this clone: Other DNA sequences in the sample encode the same CDR3. The chain uses TRBV7-9 and TRBJ2-5; the D call may be TRBD1 or TRBD2 (5 bases each). The CDR3 runs to 13 residues. Germline V lookup: CDR1 SEHNR, CDR2 FQNEAQ (reference sequence). With 0 bases removed from V and 4 bases from J, the gap between germline ends came to 6 bases. The CDR3 here is CASSLAGGETQYF. CDR3 bases: TGTGCCAGCAGCTTAGCTGGGGGAGAGACCCAGTACTTC.

This chain joins TRBV6-5 and TRBJ1-1, with D perhaps TRBD1 (5 bases). This CDR3 has 13 residues. Germline CDR1 and CDR2: MNHEY and SVGAGI. Between the trimmed V and J ends, which lost 4 bases and 5 bases, there was a span of 11 bases. In DNA form, the CDR3 reads TGTGCCAGCAGTTTGAACAGGTATACTGAAGCTTTCTTT. Protein sequence: CASSLNRYTEAFF.

Only one count was recorded for this clone. The chain carries TRBV5-1 and TRBJ2-5; 12 bases match TRBD2. CDR1 SGHRS and CDR2 YFSETQ come from the germline V gene. V trimming: 2 bases; J trimming: 2 bases; junction bases outside the gene matches: 4. CDR3 size: 16 residues. The DNA of the CDR3 is TGCGCCAGCAGCTTACAACTAGCGGGAGGACAAGAGACCCAGTACTTC. This codes for CASSLQLAGGQETQYF.

This clone was observed once. V and J are TRBV29-1 and TRBJ2-5; possible D gene TRBD2, 5 bases. Trimming pared 1 base from V and 4 bases from J, leaving 10 bases between. Looked up from germline, CDR1 is SQVTM and CDR2 is ANQGSEA. This CDR3 contains 13 residues. CDR3 sequence: CSVEGPGGETQYF. DNA for the CDR3: TGCAGCGTTGAAGGTCCCGGAGGAGAGACCCAGTACTTC.

The gene calls are TRBV5-4 and TRBJ2-3; a possible D gene is TRBD2 (5 bases). V was shortened by 7 bases and J by 3 bases, with 12 bases between the two germline ends. There are 13 residues in the CDR3. Germline V gene lookup returns CDR1 SGHNT and CDR2 YYREEE (reference sequence). The DNA for the CDR3 is TGTGCCAGCCGTCTACTAGATACAGATACGCAGTATTTT. This translates into CASRLLDTDTQYF.

As regards this clone: The sample contains more than one DNA sequence encoding this CDR3. The V call is TRBV7-3, the J call TRBJ2-7; D call uncertain. Germline V gene sequence: CDR1 SGHTA, CDR2 FQGTGA. The CDR3 contains 13 residues. V lost 2 bases, J lost 2 bases, and 7 bases lay in between. Here the CDR3 reads CASSLGVTYEQYF. The CDR3 DNA sequence: TGTGCCAGCAGCTTAGGGGTTACCTACGAGCAGTACTTC.

This chain connects TRBV5-1 to TRBJ1-3; D is unclear. Trimming removed 0 bases at V and 0 bases at J, with 10 bases between. CDR3 length: 16 amino acids. CDR1 is SGHRS, CDR2 YFSETQ, per germline. In nucleotides, the CDR3 is TGCGCCAGCAGCTTGGGTGGCCCGAACTCTGGAAACACCATATATTTT. Protein: CASSLGGPNSGNTIYF.

This clone has a handful of counts. The chain carries TRBV18 and TRBJ2-3; perhaps TRBD1 as D (6 bases). The CDR3 is 15 residues long. Between the trimmed V and J ends, which lost 3 bases and 3 bases, there was a span of 13 bases. Per germline, CDR1 KGHSH and CDR2 LQKENI. The CDR3 loop is CASSPQSRGTDTQYF. The CDR3 coding sequence is TGTGCCAGCTCACCGCAGAGCAGGGGAACAGATACGCAGTATTTT.